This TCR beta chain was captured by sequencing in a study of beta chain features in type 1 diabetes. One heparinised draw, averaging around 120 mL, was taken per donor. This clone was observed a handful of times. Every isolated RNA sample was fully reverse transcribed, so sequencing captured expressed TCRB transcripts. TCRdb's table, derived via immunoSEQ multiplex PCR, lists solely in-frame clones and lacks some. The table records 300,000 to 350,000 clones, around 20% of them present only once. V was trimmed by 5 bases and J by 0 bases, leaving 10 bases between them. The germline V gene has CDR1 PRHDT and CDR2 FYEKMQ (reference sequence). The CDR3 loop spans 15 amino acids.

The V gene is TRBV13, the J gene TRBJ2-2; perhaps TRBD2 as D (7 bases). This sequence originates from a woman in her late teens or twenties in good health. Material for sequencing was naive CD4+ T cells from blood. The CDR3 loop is CASSPGGANTGELFF. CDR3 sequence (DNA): TGTGCCAGCAGCCCGGGGGGCGCGAACACCGGGGAGCTGTTTTTT. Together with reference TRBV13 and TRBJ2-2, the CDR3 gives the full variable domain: AAGVIQSPRHLIKEKRETATLKCYPIPRHDTVYWYQQGPGQDPQFLISFYEKMQSDKGSIPDRFSAQQFSDYHSELNMSSLELGDSALYFCASSPGGANTGELFFGEGSRLTVL.